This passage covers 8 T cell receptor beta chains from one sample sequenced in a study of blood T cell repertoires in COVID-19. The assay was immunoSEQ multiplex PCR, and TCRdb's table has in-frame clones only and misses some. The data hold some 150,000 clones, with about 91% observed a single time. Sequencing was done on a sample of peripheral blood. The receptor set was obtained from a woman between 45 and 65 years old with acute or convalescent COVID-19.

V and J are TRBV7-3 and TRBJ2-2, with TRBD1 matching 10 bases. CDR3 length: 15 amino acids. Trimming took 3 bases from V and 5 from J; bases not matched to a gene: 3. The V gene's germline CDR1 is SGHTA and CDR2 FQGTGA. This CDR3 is CASSFGTGVTGELFF. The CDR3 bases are TGTGCCAGCAGCTTCGGGACAGGGGTAACCGGGGAGCTGTTTTTT.

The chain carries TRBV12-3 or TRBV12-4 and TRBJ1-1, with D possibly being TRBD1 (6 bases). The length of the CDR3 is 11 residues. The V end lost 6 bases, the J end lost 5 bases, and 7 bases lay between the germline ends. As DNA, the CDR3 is TGTGCCAGCAGACAGGGAACTGAAGCTTTCTTT. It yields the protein CASRQGTEAFF.

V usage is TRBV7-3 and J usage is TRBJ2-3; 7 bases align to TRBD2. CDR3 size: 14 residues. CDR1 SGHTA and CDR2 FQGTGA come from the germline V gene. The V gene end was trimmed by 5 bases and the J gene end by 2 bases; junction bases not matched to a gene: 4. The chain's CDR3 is CASSLRDYTDTQYF. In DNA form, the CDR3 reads TGTGCCAGCAGCCTCCGGGACTACACAGATACGCAGTATTTT.

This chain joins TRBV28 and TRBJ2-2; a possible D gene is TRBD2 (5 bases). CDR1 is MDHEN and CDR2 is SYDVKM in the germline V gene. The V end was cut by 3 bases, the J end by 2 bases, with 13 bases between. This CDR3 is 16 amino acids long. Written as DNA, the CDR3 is TGTGCCAGCAGTTTCCCCCGCGGGCTCAACACCGGGGAGCTGTTTTTT. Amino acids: CASSFPRGLNTGELFF.

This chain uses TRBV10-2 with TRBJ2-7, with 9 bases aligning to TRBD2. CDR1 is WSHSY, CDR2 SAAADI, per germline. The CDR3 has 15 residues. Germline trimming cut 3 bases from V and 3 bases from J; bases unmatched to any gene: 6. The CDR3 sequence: CASSDLAGKGYEQYF. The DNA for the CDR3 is TGCGCCAGCAGTGACCTAGCGGGAAAGGGCTACGAGCAGTACTTC.

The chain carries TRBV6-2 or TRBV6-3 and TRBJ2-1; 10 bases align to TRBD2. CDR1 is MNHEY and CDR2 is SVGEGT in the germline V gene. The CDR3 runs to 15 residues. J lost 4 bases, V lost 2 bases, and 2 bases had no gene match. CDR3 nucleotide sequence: TGTGCCAGCAGTTACCATAGCGGGGGGTACAATGAGCAGTTCTTC. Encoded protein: CASSYHSGGYNEQFF.

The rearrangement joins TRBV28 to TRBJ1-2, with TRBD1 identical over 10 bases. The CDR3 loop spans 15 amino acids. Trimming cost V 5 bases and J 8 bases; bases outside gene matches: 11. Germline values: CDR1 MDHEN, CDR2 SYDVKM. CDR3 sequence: CASSLPPGQGPGYTF. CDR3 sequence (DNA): TGTGCCAGCAGTCTCCCCCCGGGACAGGGGCCCGGCTACACCTTC.

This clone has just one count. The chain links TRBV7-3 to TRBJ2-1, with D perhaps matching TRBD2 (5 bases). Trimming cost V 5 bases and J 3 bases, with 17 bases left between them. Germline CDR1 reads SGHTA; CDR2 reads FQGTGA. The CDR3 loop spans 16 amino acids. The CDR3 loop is CASSPVGVMIYNEQFF. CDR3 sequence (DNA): TGTGCCAGCAGCCCCGTCGGGGTGATGATCTACAATGAGCAGTTCTTC.